These 25 T cell receptor beta chains share one sample of origin, sequenced in a study of blood T cell repertoires in COVID-19. Profiling relied on immunoSEQ multiplex PCR, and the TCRdb table lists in-frame clones only, not all of them. The table lists around 370,000 clones, 85% to 90% of them singletons. The sequenced sample consisted of peripheral blood. The receptor set was obtained from a woman in her 70s with COVID-19, enrolled during active disease.

The chain combines TRBV28 with TRBJ1-1; D is undetermined. Germline lookup yields CDR1 MDHEN and CDR2 SYDVKM. CDR3 length: 14 residues. The germline V and J ends were trimmed by 0 bases and 4 bases, with 9 bases remaining between them. The CDR3 here is CASSLWVGSTEAFF. DNA for the CDR3: TGTGCCAGCAGTTTATGGGTGGGGAGCACTGAAGCTTTCTTT.

This clone appeared a few times. V gene TRBV11-2 combines with J gene TRBJ2-1; a weak D match, TRBD1 (5 bases). The CDR3 runs to 15 residues. V was pared by 0 bases and J by 3 bases, with 9 bases between. CDR1 and CDR2 from the germline V gene are SGHAT and FQNNGV. CDR3 DNA: TGTGCCAGCAGCTTAGATCGACAGCTCTACAATGAGCAGTTCTTC. It translates to CASSLDRQLYNEQFF.

The J gene is TRBJ1-6, the V gene TRBV6-6; unclear D gene. The CDR3 extends over 12 amino acids. The germline V gene encodes CDR1 MNHNY and CDR2 SVGAGI (reference sequence). Trimming stripped 6 bases from V and 7 bases from J, with 7 bases between. The CDR3 protein is CASRIMNSPLHF. CDR3 coding DNA: TGTGCCAGCAGAATTATGAATTCACCCCTCCACTTT.

This chain joins TRBV29-1 and TRBJ1-1; D may be TRBD1 (6 bases). Trimming took off 6 bases at V and 5 bases at J, with 13 bases between the two ends. Germline V gives CDR1 SQVTM, CDR2 ANQGSEA. The CDR3 extends over 12 amino acids. CDR3 nucleotides: TGCAGCGTGTACGACAGGCTAACTGAAGCTTTCTTT. Its translation: CSVYDRLTEAFF. The full variable domain, in which reference TRBV29-1 and TRBJ1-1 provide the parts outside the CDR3, is SAVISQKPSRDICQRGTSLTIQCQVDSQVTMMFWYRQQPGQSLTLIATANQGSEATYESGFVIDKFPISRPNLTFSTLTVSNMSPEDSSIYLCSVYDRLTEAFFGQGTRLTVV.

For the CDR3, the DNA is TGTGCCAGCAGTTTCGGGCGGGGGGGCCGGTACGAGCAGTACTTC. Its protein is CASSFGRGGRYEQYF. The chain joins TRBV2 to TRBJ2-7; TRBD2 matches at 9 bases. The germline CDR1 and CDR2 sequences are SNHLY and FYNNEI. This CDR3 region has 15 residues. Losses at the gene ends were 5 bases for V and 4 bases for J; bases not matched to a gene: 9.

This clone was seen only once. This chain joins TRBV5-8 and TRBJ1-2; 10 positions agree with TRBD1. This CDR3 contains 16 residues. Germline CDR1 SGHTS, CDR2 YDEGEE. The J segment lost 13 bases and the V segment lost 3 bases, leaving 18 bases of the junction unmatched. The CDR3 reads CASSSLEDRGGAASTF. CDR3 DNA sequence: TGTGCCAGCAGCTCGTTAGAGGACAGGGGGGGCGCGGCTAGCACCTTC. Full variable domain (missing parts from reference TRBV5-8 and TRBJ1-2): EAGVTQSPTHLIKTRGQQATLRCSPISGHTSVYWYQQALGLGLQFLLWYDEGEERNRGNFPPRFSGRQFPNYSSELNVNALELEDSALYLCASSSLEDRGGAASTFGSGTRLTVV.

The chain uses TRBV4-1 and TRBJ1-4; D is unresolved. This CDR3 has 17 amino acids. Germline assignment: CDR1 MGHRA and CDR2 YSYEKL. The V gene lost 0 bases and the J gene lost 0 bases, with 11 bases spanning the gap. The DNA for the CDR3 is TGCGCCAGCAGCCAAGATAGGAGTACAACAACTAATGAAAAACTGTTTTTT. Residues: CASSQDRSTTTNEKLFF.

The V call is TRBV24-1, the J call TRBJ2-2; D is possibly TRBD2 (6 bases). The germline CDR1 and CDR2 sequences are KGHDR and SFDVKD. The CDR3 is made up of 16 amino acids. V lost 0 bases and J lost 1, with 8 bases in between. This CDR3 reads CATSDLGGKNTGELFF. CDR3 in DNA: TGTGCCACCAGTGATTTGGGGGGGAAGAACACCGGGGAGCTGTTTTTT.

The chain uses TRBV19 and TRBJ2-1; 11 bases align to TRBD2. This CDR3 is 18 amino acids long. CDR1 is LNHDA, CDR2 SQIVND, per germline (reference sequence). The J segment lost 2 bases and the V segment lost 6 bases, leaving 12 bases of the junction unmatched. Here the CDR3 DNA reads TGTGCCAGTAGCTCTAGCGGGGGGCGTCGGGGGACCTACAATGAGCAGTTCTTC. Its protein product is CASSSSGGRRGTYNEQFF.

The V gene is TRBV6-2 or TRBV6-3, the J gene TRBJ1-1; D is perhaps TRBD1 (5 bases). The CDR3 runs 16 residues. Trimming took off 2 bases at V and 3 bases at J, with 16 bases between the two ends. Germline lookup yields CDR1 MNHEY and CDR2 SVGEGT. CDR3 region: CASSYRQGEEYTEAFF. For the CDR3, the DNA is TGTGCCAGCAGTTACAGGCAGGGCGAAGAATACACTGAAGCTTTCTTT.

The V gene is TRBV7-2, the J gene TRBJ1-2; TRBD1 is a possible D gene (5 bases). Looked up from germline, CDR1 is SGHTA and CDR2 is FQGNSA. Deletions cut 8 bases from V and 1 base from J, with 11 bases between. The length of the CDR3 is 13 residues. The CDR3 DNA reads as TGTGCCAGCGGGGGGACGAATAACTATGGCTACACCTTC. Translating gives CASGGTNNYGYTF.

This sequence joins TRBV24-1 and TRBJ2-1; a possible D gene is TRBD2 (6 bases). The CDR3 spans 15 residues. Trimming cost V 1 base and J 5 bases, with 11 bases left between them. CDR1 is KGHDR, CDR2 SFDVKD, per germline. The CDR3 bases are TGTGCCACCAGTGATTTCCGCGGGGAAAACAATGAGCAGTTCTTC. Its translation is CATSDFRGENNEQFF.

V gene TRBV18 combines with J gene TRBJ1-1, with 8 nucleotides matching TRBD1. The CDR3 runs 15 residues. V lost 6 bases to trimming and J lost 1 base; unmatched junction nucleotides: 7. CDR1 is KGHSH and CDR2 is LQKENI in the germline V gene. The CDR3 region has the DNA TGTGCCAGCTCGGAAAGGACAGGGAGGAACACTGAAGCTTTCTTT. Translating it yields CASSERTGRNTEAFF.

The chain recombines TRBV28 with TRBJ1-5, with a weak D call TRBD1 (5 bases). V lost 2 bases and J 6 bases, leaving 11 bases between the germline ends. CDR3 length: 14 amino acids. The germline gives CDR1 MDHEN, CDR2 SYDVKM. This chain's CDR3 is CASSLGGDSQPQHF. CDR3 sequence (DNA): TGTGCCAGCAGTTTAGGAGGGGATAGTCAGCCCCAGCATTTT.

The chain uses TRBV24-1 and TRBJ2-7, with a weak D call TRBD2 (6 bases). The V gene lost 3 bases and the J gene lost 4 bases, with 12 bases spanning the gap. The CDR3 totals 14 residues. Germline loops: CDR1 KGHDR, CDR2 SFDVKD. CDR3 DNA: TGTGCCACCAGTGATCTGACTAGTATTTACGAGCAGTACTTC. Translation: CATSDLTSIYEQYF.

The rearrangement joins TRBV5-6 to TRBJ1-6; weak D call: TRBD1 (6 bases). The CDR3 covers 17 residues. Looked up from germline, CDR1 is SGHDT and CDR2 is YYEEEE. V gave up 0 bases and J gave up 6 bases, with 16 bases separating them. The CDR3 region has the DNA TGTGCCAGCAGCTTGGGCCCTGGACAGAACCCTAATTCACCCCTCCACTTT. Its protein product is CASSLGPGQNPNSPLHF.

The CDR3: CATRGGLGGELFF. The CDR3, as DNA: TGTGCCACCAGGGGGGGGCTCGGCGGGGAGCTGTTTTTT. The chain links TRBV24-1 to TRBJ2-2; perhaps TRBD2 as D (7 bases). CDR3 length: 13 amino acids. V lost 7 bases to trimming and J lost 7 bases, with 12 bases between them. CDR1 and CDR2 (germline): KGHDR, SFDVKD.

The V and J genes are TRBV4-2 and TRBJ1-2; a possible D gene is TRBD1 (5 bases). The CDR3 sequence is 14 residues long. Germline CDR1 reads LGHNA; CDR2 reads YNFKEQ. V lost 1 base and J 6 bases, leaving 12 bases between the germline ends. The CDR3 is CASSQVGLTNGYTF. The CDR3, as DNA: TGTGCCAGCAGCCAAGTGGGACTGACAAATGGCTACACCTTC.

The rearrangement uses TRBV10-2 and TRBJ1-2, with 9 positions matching TRBD1. The V gene's germline CDR1 is WSHSY and CDR2 SAAADI. Trimming cost V 10 bases and J 8 bases; bases outside gene matches: 11. CDR3 length: 13 amino acids. CDR3 in DNA: TGCGCCACCAACCCCTCGACAGGGGGGGGCTACACCTTC. It specifies CATNPSTGGGYTF.

The chain is built from TRBV2 and TRBJ2-7; 7 bases line up with TRBD1. Germline V lookup: CDR1 SNHLY, CDR2 FYNNEI. V was pared by 8 bases and J by 4 bases, with 11 bases of the junction left unmatched. The CDR3 consists of 14 residues. In DNA form, the CDR3 reads TGTGCCAGCCTAAAGGGGGCAGGGTTGTACGAGCAGTACTTC. This codes for CASLKGAGLYEQYF.

The chain has TRBV19 and TRBJ1-5; possibly TRBD1 for D (5 bases). The CDR3 sequence is 14 residues long. Trimming left V 6 bases short and J 4 bases short, with 13 bases between. Germline CDR1 is LNHDA and CDR2 is SQIVND (reference sequence). The CDR3 coding sequence is TGTGCCAGTAGCCCAAGGGGAGGAAATCAGCCCCAGCATTTT. Amino acids: CASSPRGGNQPQHF.

V gene TRBV30 combines with J gene TRBJ1-4; 7 nucleotides line up with TRBD1. J was trimmed by 7 bases and V by 2 bases; bases with no gene match: 7. This CDR3 contains 14 residues. Per germline, CDR1 GTSNPN and CDR2 SVGIG (reference sequence). CDR3 region: CAWSQDRNREKLFF. CDR3 nucleotides: TGTGCCTGGAGTCAGGACAGGAACCGTGAAAAACTGTTTTTT.

The chain recombines TRBV9 with TRBJ1-1; D uncertain. The V gene lost 4 bases and the J gene lost 0 bases, with 7 bases spanning the gap. The CDR3 sequence is 13 residues long. Germline loops: CDR1 SGDLS, CDR2 YYNGEE. CDR3 loop: CASSPVVNTEAFF. The CDR3 nucleotides are TGTGCCAGCAGCCCAGTGGTGAACACTGAAGCTTTCTTT.

The chain uses TRBV29-1 and TRBJ1-2; D uncertain. The ends were cut back, 0 bases at V and 1 base at J, with 9 bases in the middle. CDR3 size: 14 residues. Germline V gene data show CDR1 as SQVTM and CDR2 as ANQGSEA. CDR3 in amino acids: CSVEDPAGNYGYTF. CDR3 in DNA: TGCAGCGTTGAAGATCCGGCGGGTAACTATGGCTACACCTTC.

V and J are TRBV7-9 and TRBJ1-2, with TRBD1 matching over 8 bases. Germline values: CDR1 SEHNR, CDR2 FQNEAQ (reference sequence). The CDR3 contains 15 residues. Trimming at V came to 0 bases and at J to 6 bases, leaving 6 bases not matched to a gene. Here the CDR3 DNA reads TGTGCCAGCAGCTTAGCGTGGACAGGGAACCATGGCTACACCTTC. It is translated as CASSLAWTGNHGYTF.